This TCR beta chain was sequenced for a study of blood T cell repertoires in COVID-19. For the study at large: Donors in the United States, Italy and Spain gave samples during acute or convalescent COVID-19. Nucleic acid was either cDNA or gDNA, and it came from T cells, B-cell-depleted T cells, or PBMCs.

The V and J ends lost 4 bases and 13 bases, in that order; junction bases with no gene match: 1. The germline CDR1 and CDR2 sequences are LGHDT and YNNKEL (reference sequence). CDR3 length: 11 residues. Per the original methods: Amplification from reference gene primers served as the basis for estimated nucleated cell counts. TCRdb keeps only in-frame clones here, not all; method: immunoSEQ multiplex PCR. Clone size and V and J calls were adopted from that table, with D and trimming inferred from the DNA. The table lists 200,000 to 300,000 clones, approximately 85% of them singletons. The specimen sequenced was peripheral blood. The rearrangement links TRBV3-1 (or the pseudogene TRBV3-2) to TRBJ2-1; 10 bases align to TRBD2. This clonotype originated in a woman aged 25 to 39 with acute or convalescent COVID-19. CDR3 loop: CASSLAGGQFF. CDR3 DNA sequence: TGTGCCAGCAGCCTAGCGGGAGGACAGTTCTTC.